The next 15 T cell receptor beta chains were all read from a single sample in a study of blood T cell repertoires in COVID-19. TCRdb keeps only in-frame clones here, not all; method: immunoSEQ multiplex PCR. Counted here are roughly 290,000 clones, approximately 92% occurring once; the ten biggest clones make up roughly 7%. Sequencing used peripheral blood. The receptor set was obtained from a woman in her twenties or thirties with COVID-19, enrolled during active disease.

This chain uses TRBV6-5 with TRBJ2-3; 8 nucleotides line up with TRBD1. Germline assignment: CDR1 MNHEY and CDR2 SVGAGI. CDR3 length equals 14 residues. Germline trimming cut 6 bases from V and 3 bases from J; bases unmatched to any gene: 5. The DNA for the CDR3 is TGTGCCAGCAGCCTAAGACAGGGGACAGATACGCAGTATTTT. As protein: CASSLRQGTDTQYF.

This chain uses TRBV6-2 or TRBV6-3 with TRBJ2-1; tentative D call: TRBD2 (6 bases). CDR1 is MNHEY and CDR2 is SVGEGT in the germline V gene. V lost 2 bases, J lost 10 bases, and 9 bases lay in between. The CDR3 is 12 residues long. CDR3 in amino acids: CASSYPSGEQFF. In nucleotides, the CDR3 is TGTGCCAGCAGTTACCCCAGCGGGGAGCAGTTCTTC.

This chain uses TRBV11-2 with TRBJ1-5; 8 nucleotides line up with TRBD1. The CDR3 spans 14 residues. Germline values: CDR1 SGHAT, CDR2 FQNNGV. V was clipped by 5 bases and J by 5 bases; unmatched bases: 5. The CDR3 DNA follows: TGTGCCAGCAGCCCAGGACAGGGTTATCAGCCCCAGCATTTT. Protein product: CASSPGQGYQPQHF.

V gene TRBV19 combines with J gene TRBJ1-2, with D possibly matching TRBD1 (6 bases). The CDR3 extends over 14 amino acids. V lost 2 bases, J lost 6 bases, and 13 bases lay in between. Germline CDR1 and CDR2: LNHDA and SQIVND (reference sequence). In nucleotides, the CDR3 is TGTGCCAGTAGTATAATGAACAGGGCCAATGGCTACACCTTC. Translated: CASSIMNRANGYTF. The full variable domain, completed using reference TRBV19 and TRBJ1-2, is DGGITQSPKYLFRKEGQNVTLSCEQNLNHDAMYWYRQDPGQGLRLIYYSQIVNDFQKGDIAEGYSVSREKKESFPLTVTSAQKNPTAFYLCASSIMNRANGYTFGSGTRLTVV.

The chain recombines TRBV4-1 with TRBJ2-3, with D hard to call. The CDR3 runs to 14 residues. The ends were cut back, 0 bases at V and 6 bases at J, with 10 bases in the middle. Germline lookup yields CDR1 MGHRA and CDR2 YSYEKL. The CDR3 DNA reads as TGCGCCAGCAGCCAAGAGTGGGCTGGTGATACGCAGTATTTT. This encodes CASSQEWAGDTQYF.

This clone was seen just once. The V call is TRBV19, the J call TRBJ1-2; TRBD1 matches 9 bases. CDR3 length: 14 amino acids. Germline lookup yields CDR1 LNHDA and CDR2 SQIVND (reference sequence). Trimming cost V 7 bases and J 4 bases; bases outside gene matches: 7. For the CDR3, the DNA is TGTGCCAGTACTCCTGGGACAGGGAGCTATGGCTACACCTTC. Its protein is CASTPGTGSYGYTF. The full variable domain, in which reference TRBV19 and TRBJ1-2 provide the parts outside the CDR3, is DGGITQSPKYLFRKEGQNVTLSCEQNLNHDAMYWYRQDPGQGLRLIYYSQIVNDFQKGDIAEGYSVSREKKESFPLTVTSAQKNPTAFYLCASTPGTGSYGYTFGSGTRLTVV.

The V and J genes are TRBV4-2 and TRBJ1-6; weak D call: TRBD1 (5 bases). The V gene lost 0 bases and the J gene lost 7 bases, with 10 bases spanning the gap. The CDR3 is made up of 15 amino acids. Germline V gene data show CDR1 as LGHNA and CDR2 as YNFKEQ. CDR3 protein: CASSQDRGGNSPLHF. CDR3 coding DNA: TGTGCCAGCAGCCAAGACCGCGGGGGGAATTCACCCCTCCACTTT.

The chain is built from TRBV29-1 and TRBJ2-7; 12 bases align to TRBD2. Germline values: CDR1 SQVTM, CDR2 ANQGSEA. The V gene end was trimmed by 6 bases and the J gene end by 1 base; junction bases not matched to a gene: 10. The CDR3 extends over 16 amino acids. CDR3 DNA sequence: TGCAGCGTGGCCAAAACCGGGACTAGCGGGTCCTACGAGCAGTACTTC. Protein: CSVAKTGTSGSYEQYF.

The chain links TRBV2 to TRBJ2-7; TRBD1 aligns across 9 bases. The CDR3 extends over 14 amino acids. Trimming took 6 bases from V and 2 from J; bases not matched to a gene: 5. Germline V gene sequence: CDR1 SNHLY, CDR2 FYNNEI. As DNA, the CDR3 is TGTGCCAGCAGGACCCGACAGGGGGCCTACGAGCAGTACTTC. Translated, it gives CASRTRQGAYEQYF.

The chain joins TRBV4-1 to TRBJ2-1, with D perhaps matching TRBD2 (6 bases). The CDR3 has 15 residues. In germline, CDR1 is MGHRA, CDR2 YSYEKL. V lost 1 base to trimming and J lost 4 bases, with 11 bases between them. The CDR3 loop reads CASSQGLGLYNEQFF. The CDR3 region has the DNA TGCGCCAGCAGCCAAGGACTAGGGCTGTACAATGAGCAGTTCTTC.

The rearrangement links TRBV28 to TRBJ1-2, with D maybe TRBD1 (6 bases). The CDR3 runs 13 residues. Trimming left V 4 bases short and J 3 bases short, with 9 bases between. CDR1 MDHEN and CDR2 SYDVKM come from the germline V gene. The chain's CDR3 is CASSSDRYYGYTF. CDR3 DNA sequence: TGTGCCAGCAGTTCTGACAGGTACTATGGCTACACCTTC.

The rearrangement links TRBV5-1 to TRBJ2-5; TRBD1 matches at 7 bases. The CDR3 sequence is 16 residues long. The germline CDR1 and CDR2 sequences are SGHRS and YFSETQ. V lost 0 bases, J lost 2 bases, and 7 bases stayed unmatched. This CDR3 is CASSLGGQILQETQYF. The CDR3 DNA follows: TGCGCCAGCAGCTTGGGGGGACAGATATTGCAAGAGACCCAGTACTTC.

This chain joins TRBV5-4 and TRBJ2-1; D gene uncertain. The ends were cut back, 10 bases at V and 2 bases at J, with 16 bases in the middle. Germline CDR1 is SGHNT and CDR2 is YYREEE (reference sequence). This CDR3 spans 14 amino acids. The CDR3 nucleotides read TGTGCCTATGCCTTGCGCGCCGCCTACAATGAGCAGTTCTTC. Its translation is CAYALRAAYNEQFF. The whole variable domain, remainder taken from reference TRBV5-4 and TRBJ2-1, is ETGVTQSPTHLIKTRGQQVTLRCSSQSGHNTVSWYQQALGQGPQFIFQYYREEENGRGNFPPRFSGLQFPNYSSELNVNALELDDSALYLCAYALRAAYNEQFFGPGTRLTVL.

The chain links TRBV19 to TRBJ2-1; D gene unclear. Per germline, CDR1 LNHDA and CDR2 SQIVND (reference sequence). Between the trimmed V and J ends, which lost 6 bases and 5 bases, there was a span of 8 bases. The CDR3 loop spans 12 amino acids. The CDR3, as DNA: TGTGCCAGTAGCGACTGGAACAATGAGCAGTTCTTC. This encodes CASSDWNNEQFF.

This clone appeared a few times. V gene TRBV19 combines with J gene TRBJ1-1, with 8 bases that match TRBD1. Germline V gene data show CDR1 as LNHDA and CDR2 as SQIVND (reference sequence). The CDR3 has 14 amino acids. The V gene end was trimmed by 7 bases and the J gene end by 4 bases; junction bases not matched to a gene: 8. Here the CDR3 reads CASNKQGAGTEAFF. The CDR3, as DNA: TGTGCCAGTAACAAGCAGGGGGCGGGCACTGAAGCTTTCTTT. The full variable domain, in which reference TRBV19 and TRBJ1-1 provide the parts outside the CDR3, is DGGITQSPKYLFRKEGQNVTLSCEQNLNHDAMYWYRQDPGQGLRLIYYSQIVNDFQKGDIAEGYSVSREKKESFPLTVTSAQKNPTAFYLCASNKQGAGTEAFFGQGTRLTVV.